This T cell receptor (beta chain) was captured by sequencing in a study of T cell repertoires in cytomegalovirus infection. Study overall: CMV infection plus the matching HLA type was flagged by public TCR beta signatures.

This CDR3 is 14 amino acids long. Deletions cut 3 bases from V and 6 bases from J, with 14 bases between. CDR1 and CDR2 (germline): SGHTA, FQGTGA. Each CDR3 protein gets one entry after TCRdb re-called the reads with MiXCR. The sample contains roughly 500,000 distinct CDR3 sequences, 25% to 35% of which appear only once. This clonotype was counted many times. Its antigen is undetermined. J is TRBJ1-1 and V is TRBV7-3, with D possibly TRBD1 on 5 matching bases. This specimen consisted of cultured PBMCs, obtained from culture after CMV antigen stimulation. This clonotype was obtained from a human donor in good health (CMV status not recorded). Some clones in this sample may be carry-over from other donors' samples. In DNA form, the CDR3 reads TGTGCCAGCAGCTTGGTACAGGCATCGGCTGAAGCTTTCTTT. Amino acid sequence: CASSLVQASAEAFF.